The clone carrying this T cell receptor beta chain was picked up many times. This CDR3 has 17 amino acids. V shed 2 bases and J shed 0 bases, with 14 bases lying between them. Germline assignment: CDR1 MNHEY and CDR2 SVGAGI. The data were obtained in a study of T-cell reconstitution after alpha-beta-depleted transplantation in children. This sample's TCRbeta library carried unique molecular identifier barcodes. One entry per CDR3 protein results from TCRdb running MiXCR on the PCR reads. Altogether a few hundred thousand distinct CDR3 sequences are present, approximately 9.9% being singletons, with the ten largest covering less than 6%.

The TCR comes from a human donor who donated a stem cell graft to a child with SCID. The sample here was PBMCs from the stem cell graft donor, taken from the stem cell graft. V is TRBV6-5 and J is TRBJ1-5; tentative D call: TRBD1 (5 bases). The CDR3 spells CASSYPGALDSNQPQHF. CDR3 DNA: TGTGCCAGCAGTTACCCCGGGGCACTCGATAGCAATCAGCCCCAGCATTTT.